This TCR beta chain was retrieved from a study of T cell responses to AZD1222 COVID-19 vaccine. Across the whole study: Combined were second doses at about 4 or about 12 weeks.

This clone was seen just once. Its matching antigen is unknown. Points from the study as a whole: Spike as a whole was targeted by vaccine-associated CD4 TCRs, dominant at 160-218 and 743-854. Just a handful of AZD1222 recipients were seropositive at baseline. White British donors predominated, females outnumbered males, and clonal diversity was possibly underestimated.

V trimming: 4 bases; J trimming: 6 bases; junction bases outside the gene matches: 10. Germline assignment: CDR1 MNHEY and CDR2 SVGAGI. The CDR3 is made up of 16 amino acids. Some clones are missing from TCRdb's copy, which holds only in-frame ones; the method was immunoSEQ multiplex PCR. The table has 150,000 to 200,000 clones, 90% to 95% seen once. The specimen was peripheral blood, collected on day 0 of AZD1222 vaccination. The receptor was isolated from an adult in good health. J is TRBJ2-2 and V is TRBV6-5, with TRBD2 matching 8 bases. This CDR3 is CASSFIREGLPGELFF. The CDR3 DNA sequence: TGTGCCAGCAGTTTCATTCGGGAGGGCCTTCCCGGGGAGCTGTTTTTT.